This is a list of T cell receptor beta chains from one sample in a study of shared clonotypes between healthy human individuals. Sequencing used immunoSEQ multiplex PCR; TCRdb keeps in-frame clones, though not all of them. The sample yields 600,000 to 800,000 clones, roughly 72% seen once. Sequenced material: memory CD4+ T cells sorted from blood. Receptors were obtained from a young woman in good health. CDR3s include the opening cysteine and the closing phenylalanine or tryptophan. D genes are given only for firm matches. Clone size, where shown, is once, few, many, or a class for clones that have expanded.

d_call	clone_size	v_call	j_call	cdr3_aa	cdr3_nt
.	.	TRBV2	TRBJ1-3	CATHGGGNTIYF	TGTGCTACCCACGGGGGAGGAAACACCATATATTTT
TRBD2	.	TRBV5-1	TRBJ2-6	CASSLLAGFSGANVLTF	TGCGCCAGCAGCTTACTAGCGGGGTTCTCTGGGGCCAACGTCCTGACTTTC
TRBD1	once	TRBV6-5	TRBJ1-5	CASSPGDRRIQPQHF	TGTGCCAGCAGCCCCGGGGACAGGAGGATTCAGCCCCAGCATTTT
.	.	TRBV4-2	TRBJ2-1	CASSRSEGPEHLFF	TGTGCCAGCAGCCGTTCCGAGGGCCCTGAGCATCTGTTCTTC
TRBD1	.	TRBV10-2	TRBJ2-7	CASRTPGQGNEQYF	TGCGCCAGCAGGACCCCGGGACAGGGTAACGAGCAGTACTTC
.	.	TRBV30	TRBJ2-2	CAWSLMVMTGELFF	TGTGCCTGGAGTCTAATGGTGATGACCGGGGAGCTGTTTTTT
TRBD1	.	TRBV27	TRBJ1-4	CASSPILTGVNEKLFF	TGTGCCAGCAGTCCCATCCTCACAGGGGTCAATGAAAAACTGTTTTTT
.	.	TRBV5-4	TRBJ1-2	CASSQLQETNYGYTF	TGTGCCAGCAGCCAGCTACAGGAGACTAACTATGGCTACACCTTC
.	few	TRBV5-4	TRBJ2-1	CASSSGTPSTYNEQFF	TGTGCCAGCAGCTCCGGGACTCCCAGTACTTACAATGAGCAGTTCTTC
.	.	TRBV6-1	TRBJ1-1	CASSPNLGGSWAFF	TGTGCCAGCAGCCCCAATTTGGGGGGAAGCTGGGCTTTCTTT
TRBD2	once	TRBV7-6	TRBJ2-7	CASSHSGRSSYEQYF	TGTGCCAGCAGTCATAGCGGGAGGAGCTCCTACGAGCAGTACTTC
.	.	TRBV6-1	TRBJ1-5	CASSPGLGNQPQHF	TGTGCCAGCAGTCCCGGACTGGGCAATCAGCCCCAGCATTTT
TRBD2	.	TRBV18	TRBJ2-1	CASSRTSGSKNEQFF	TGTGCCAGCTCACGGACTAGCGGGAGTAAGAATGAGCAGTTCTTC
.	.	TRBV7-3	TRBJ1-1	CASSPLTPNTEAFF	TGTGCCAGCAGCCCCCTGACACCGAACACTGAAGCTTTCTTT
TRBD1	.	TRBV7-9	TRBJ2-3	CASSLGDSSGADTQYF	TGTGCCAGCAGCCTGGGGGACAGCTCCGGGGCAGATACGCAGTATTTT
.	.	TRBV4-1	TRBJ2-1	CASSHPNYNEQFF	TGCGCCAGCAGCCACCCCAACTACAATGAGCAGTTCTTC
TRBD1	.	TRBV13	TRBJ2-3	CASRKRGTGVFRGGTDTQYF	TGTGCCAGCAGGAAAAGAGGGACAGGGGTATTTCGCGGTGGGACAGATACGCAGTATTTT
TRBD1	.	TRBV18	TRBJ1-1	CASSPTGGSVFTNTEAFF	TGTGCCAGCTCCCCCACAGGGGGCTCTGTTTTTACGAACACTGAAGCTTTCTTT
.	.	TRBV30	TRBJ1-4	CAWKVTFWPFNEKLFF	TGTGCCTGGAAGGTAACCTTTTGGCCCTTTAATGAAAAACTGTTTTTT
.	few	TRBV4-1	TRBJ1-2	CASSQGAPGSKDHGYTF	TGCGCCAGCAGCCAAGGAGCGCCAGGGTCGAAGGATCATGGCTACACCTTC